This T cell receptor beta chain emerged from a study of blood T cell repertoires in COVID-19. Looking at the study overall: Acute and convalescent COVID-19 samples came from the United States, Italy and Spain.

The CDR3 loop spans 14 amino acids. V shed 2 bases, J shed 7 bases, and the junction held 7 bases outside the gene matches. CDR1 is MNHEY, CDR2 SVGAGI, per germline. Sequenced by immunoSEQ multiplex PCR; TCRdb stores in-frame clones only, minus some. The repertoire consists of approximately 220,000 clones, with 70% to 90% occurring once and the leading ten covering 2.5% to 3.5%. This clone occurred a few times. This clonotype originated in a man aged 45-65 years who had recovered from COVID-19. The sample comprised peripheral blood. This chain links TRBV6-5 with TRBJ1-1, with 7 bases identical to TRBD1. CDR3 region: CASSYGDRAVEAFF. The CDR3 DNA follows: TGTGCCAGCAGTTACGGAGACAGGGCGGTTGAAGCTTTCTTT.